This TCR beta chain was recorded in a study of tumor-infiltrating lymphocytes in primary liver carcinoma (dated by TCRdb to 2017 to 2019). Looking at the study overall: Of the five patients (three men and two women, aged 30 to 69 years), four had hepatocellular carcinoma and one had combined HCC and intrahepatic cholangiocarcinoma. Tumors of the five patients were stage T1-T3 N0M0 with maximum diameters of 4.2 to 10 cm. Each sample produced about 3.5 to 8 million productive TCRbeta reads, and read depth showed no significant difference between tissue types. For each liver tumor, the study sampled five regions along with adjacent normal tissue and blood, and applied TCRbeta repertoire sequencing, expression microarrays and whole-exome sequencing. A total of 35 or so specimens from 5 patients, comprising approximately 25 tumor regions, 5 adjacent noncancerous liver tissues and 5 peripheral blood samples, were covered by TCRbeta repertoire sequencing. The 25 tumor region samples were profiled with Agilent mRNA microarrays so that TCRbeta repertoire diversity could be related to the local molecular phenotype. Reproducibility between technical replicate repertoires was high, with correlation coefficients above 0.95 and mean shared-clone rates approximately 0.9. Points the paper makes about the study in general: The study included only five or six patients, and the authors note findings should be validated in a larger study. Comparison of CD4+ and CD8+ T cell repertoires was precluded by the use of bulk unsorted samples. Because sequencing covered only the TCR beta chain and unpaired alpha chains were not captured, true repertoire diversity is likely underestimated. Consistent with antigen-driven expansion, pairs of tumor regions showed higher repertoire overlap (mean roughly 35%) than either tumor-adjacent pairs (about 17%) or tumor-blood pairs (approximately 15%). Compared with blood, tumors had a significantly larger share of the repertoire taken up by the top 250 clones (p = 0.039). Just about 7.5-24% of top clones turned up in all five regions of a tumor, which suggests spatial heterogeneity among tumor-infiltrating T cells.

TCRbeta-specific cDNA was reverse-transcribed from 500 ng total RNA using a constant-region primer and ProtoScript II reverse transcriptase. The TCRbeta libraries were prepared through three rounds of nested multiplex PCR following a slightly modified ARM-PCR procedure. Each of the first two PCR rounds ran for 9 to 10 cycles using multiplex TRBV1-TRBV30 forward primers together with a Cbeta reverse primer. Sample barcodes and Illumina adapters were added in a final 25-cycle PCR with Deep VentR polymerase. Before sequencing, amplicons between 200 and 500 bp were purified from gel using a QIAquick gel extraction kit. An Illumina HiSeq 2500 was used to sequence the TCRbeta amplicons with 250-bp paired-end reads. The original methods were these. To recover full CDR3 sequences, reads were quality-trimmed using Trimmomatic v0.33 and paired reads were then merged using FLASH v1.2.11. MiGEC v1.2.1b assigned V, D and J germline segments to the rearranged TCRbeta sequences. Clonotype statistics and Shannon-Wiener diversity indices were calculated with VDJtools v1.0.0. To cut down on sampling bias, every analysis after diversity analysis relied on just the 250 most abundant clonotypes from each sample. The raw public data were reprocessed by TCRdb itself: fastp quality trimming at Q25, MiXCR clonotype calling, in-frame beta chains only. Each entry merges the rows of one CDR3 protein and shows their most common DNA and genes. TCRdb assigned the V and J calls; the authors' analysis was not used. This sample comprises roughly 200,000 distinct CDR3 sequences, approximately 80% of them detected only once. About a sixth of the sample goes to the ten largest clones.

As concerns this clonotype: It has no known antigen specificity. Qualities for individual bases were not recorded, and no much larger clone is one base off.

There are 13 amino acids in the CDR3, from cysteine to phenylalanine inclusive. Of the read, only the CDR3 DNA is kept; its 39 bases are in frame from base 1. The V end loses 7 bases and the J end loses 3 bases, and a stretch of 13 bases separates them. According to the germline V gene, CDR1 reads SQVTM and CDR2 reads ANQGSEA. Total RNA and DNA were co-extracted from around 18-30 mg of bulk tissue with the AllPrep DNA/RNA mini kit, without cell sorting. Surgical resection was performed in China between late 2015 and early 2016 on a few patients with histopathologically diagnosed primary liver carcinoma. At the time of sampling, the patients were treatment-naive and had chronic HBV infection. Five spatially separated regions were sampled from each tumor: the superior, inferior, left-lateral and right-lateral poles, plus the tumor centre. According to histology, viable tumor cells made up more than 80% of every tumor sample. Fresh tumor and adjacent tissue pieces were bisected; one half was stored in RNAlater at -80°C, the other sent for histology.

The rearrangement joined TRBV29-1 to TRBJ2-4; the D gene cannot be resolved reliably. The specimen sequenced was tumor tissue from primary liver carcinoma. This sequence was found in a man aged 35 to 55 with primary liver carcinoma and hepatitis B virus infection. CDR3 region: CSARPNVKNIQYF. The DNA sequence reads TGCAGCGCCCGGCCCAATGTCAAAAACATTCAGTACTTC.